Following are 24 T cell receptor beta chains from one sample sequenced in a study of T cell repertoires in cytomegalovirus infection. Antigens for these TCRs are unknown. TCRdb itself ran the reads through MiXCR, one entry per CDR3 protein. The table lists tens of thousands of distinct CDR3 sequences, 20% to 25% of them singletons, with 65% to 85% in the top ten. The source was CD8+ T cells from cultured PBMCs, collected from culture after CMV antigen stimulation. All receptors derive from a human donor in good health (CMV status not recorded). Some clones in this sample may be carry-over from other donors' samples.

This clonotype was observed a few times. The rearrangement uses TRBV7-8 and TRBJ2-2; D not resolved. The CDR3 is made up of 16 amino acids. The V end lost 2 bases, the J end lost 0 bases, and 10 bases lay between the germline ends. Germline CDR1 is SGHVS and CDR2 is FQNEAQ. CDR3 in DNA: TGTGCCAGCAGCTTACACGAATCGGCGAACACCGGGGAGCTGTTTTTT. The encoded protein is CASSLHESANTGELFF. Supplemented by reference TRBV7-8 and TRBJ2-2, the full variable domain reads GAGVSQSPRYKVAKRGQDVALRCDPISGHVSLFWYQQALGQGPEFLTYFQNEAQLDKSGLPSDRFFAERPEGSVSTLKIQRTQQEDSAVYLCASSLHESANTGELFFGEGSRLTVL.

The CDR3 loop reads CASTWRANSPLHF. The CDR3 coding sequence is TGCGCCAGCACCTGGCGAGCTAATTCACCCCTCCACTTT. This sequence joins TRBV4-1 and TRBJ1-6; D remains ambiguous. The V end was cut by 7 bases, the J end by 6 bases, with 10 bases between. CDR1 and CDR2 (germline): MGHRA, YSYEKL. The CDR3 is made up of 13 amino acids.

This clonotype was observed a few times. The chain couples TRBV7-6 to TRBJ1-5; D is undetermined. The CDR3 sequence is 12 residues long. Germline values: CDR1 SGHVS, CDR2 FNYEAQ. The ends were cut back, 1 base at V and 4 bases at J, with 2 bases in the middle. Here the CDR3 DNA reads TGTGCCAGCAGCTTAGAAAATCAGCCCCAGCATTTT. It yields the protein CASSLENQPQHF.

V and J are TRBV6-1 and TRBJ1-5; D call uncertain. CDR1 is MNHNS, CDR2 SASEGT, per germline. V was cut by 8 bases and J by 2 bases, with 13 bases left in between. The CDR3 has 14 amino acids. CDR3 bases: TGTGCCAGCCAAGAATCCAGAGGCAATCAGCCCCAGCATTTT. Its translation is CASQESRGNQPQHF.

In its sample, this clonotype was seen a few times. This chain links TRBV7-9 with TRBJ1-4; 7 bases agree with TRBD1. The length of the CDR3 is 16 residues. V was clipped by 5 bases and J by 5 bases; unmatched bases: 11. Germline CDR1 and CDR2: SEHNR and FQNEAQ (reference sequence). The CDR3 reads CASSQRQGGENEKLFF. The CDR3 coding sequence is TGTGCCAGCAGCCAACGACAGGGCGGGGAGAATGAAAAACTGTTTTTT.

CDR3 in amino acids: CASSLNLGLDTQYF. In DNA form, the CDR3 reads TGTGCCAGCAGCTTAAATCTAGGTTTGGATACGCAGTATTTT. The chain combines TRBV11-2 with TRBJ2-3; D call uncertain. This CDR3 has 14 residues. Germline V lookup: CDR1 SGHAT, CDR2 FQNNGV. With 2 bases removed from V and 6 bases from J, the gap between germline ends came to 12 bases.

This chain joins TRBV11-2 and TRBJ2-7; 8 bases map to TRBD2. Germline CDR1 SGHAT, CDR2 FQNNGV. Trimming cost V 4 bases and J 6 bases; bases outside gene matches: 17. The CDR3 consists of 17 residues. The CDR3 coding sequence is TGTGCCAGCAGCTCTACTAGCGGCCCTGACTTTTTCGCCGAGCAGTACTTC. It yields the protein CASSSTSGPDFFAEQYF.

This chain connects TRBV27 to TRBJ1-5, with D maybe TRBD1 (6 bases). This CDR3 has 16 amino acids. The germline gives CDR1 MNHEY, CDR2 SMNVEV (reference sequence). The V gene lost 5 bases and the J gene lost 3 bases, with 17 bases spanning the gap. The CDR3 protein is CASSPLGGAANQPQHF. As DNA, the CDR3 is TGTGCCAGCAGTCCGTTAGGGGGGGCGGCCAATCAGCCCCAGCATTTT.

This clonotype was detected a few times. The junction differs from germline at one of its ends, possibly a read error. The chain combines TRBV12-3 or TRBV12-4 with TRBJ1-2, with D perhaps TRBD1 (6 bases). The CDR3 spans 15 residues. The CDR3 reads CASSLGTGSNYGYTF. The CDR3 nucleotides are TGTGCCAGCAGTCTCGGAACAGGGTCTAACTACGGCTACACCTTC.

This clonotype has ten or more counts. The chain combines TRBV12-3 or TRBV12-4 with TRBJ2-3; D is undetermined. This CDR3 contains 10 residues. Trimming left V 7 bases short and J 5 bases short, with 4 bases between. CDR3 protein: CASNGDTQYF. CDR3 DNA sequence: TGTGCCAGCAACGGAGATACGCAGTATTTT.

The CDR3 coding sequence is TGTGCCAGCTCTCAGGACGGGTTGGGGAACACTGAAGCTTTCTTT. This sequence encodes CASSQDGLGNTEAFF. The genes are TRBV19 and TRBJ1-1; D unresolved. CDR1 is LNHDA, CDR2 SQIVND, per germline (reference sequence). The length of the CDR3 is 15 residues. The V and J ends lost 9 bases and 1 base respectively, with 18 bases between them.

This clonotype has just a few counts. V usage is TRBV5-1 and J usage is TRBJ2-7; the D gene is possibly TRBD1 (5 bases). Trimming took 4 bases from V and 5 from J, leaving 10 bases between them. The CDR3 spans 12 residues. Germline assignment: CDR1 SGHRS and CDR2 YFSETQ. CDR3 sequence (DNA): TGCGCCAGCAGCGCCCAGGGTCACGAGCAGTACTTC. It codes for CASSAQGHEQYF.

The gene calls are TRBV6-6 and TRBJ2-4, with D possibly TRBD1 on 6 matching bases. The CDR3 sequence is 16 residues long. V dropped 0 bases and J dropped 3 bases, with 12 bases sitting between them. In germline, CDR1 is MNHNY, CDR2 SVGAGI (reference sequence). The CDR3 coding sequence is TGTGCCAGCAGTTACTCCCGTAGGGGGTTCAAAAACATTCAGTACTTC. Translated, it gives CASSYSRRGFKNIQYF.

This clonotype came up a few times. The chain recombines TRBV7-8 with TRBJ2-5, with unresolved D. The CDR3 sequence is 13 residues long. The germline V gene encodes CDR1 SGHVS and CDR2 FQNEAQ. Trimming took off 1 base at V and 7 bases at J, with 10 bases between the two ends. The CDR3 region is CASSLGPLGTQYF. The CDR3 nucleotides are TGTGCCAGCAGCTTAGGCCCCCTCGGGACCCAGTACTTC.

This chain uses TRBV28 with TRBJ2-5; 8 bases fit TRBD2. This CDR3 has 16 residues. The V gene end was trimmed by 7 bases and the J gene end by 6 bases; junction bases not matched to a gene: 16. Germline values: CDR1 MDHEN, CDR2 SYDVKM. CDR3 residues: CASTFGPGLEAKTQYF. In DNA, the CDR3 is TGTGCCAGCACCTTTGGACCGGGACTAGAGGCTAAGACCCAGTACTTC.

The chain links TRBV7-9 to TRBJ2-1; D may be TRBD1 (6 bases). Germline CDR1 SEHNR, CDR2 FQNEAQ (reference sequence). The length of the CDR3 is 16 residues. Trimming left V 0 bases short and J 5 bases short, with 14 bases between. The CDR3 DNA follows: TGTGCCAGCAGCTTAGCGGTCTCCGGACAGAACAATGAGCAGTTCTTC. This gives the protein CASSLAVSGQNNEQFF.

The chain couples TRBV7-2 to TRBJ1-5, with a tentative D call TRBD1 (5 bases). V was cut by 5 bases and J by 6 bases, with 11 bases left in between. Germline V gives CDR1 SGHTA, CDR2 FQGNSA. The CDR3 totals 13 residues. The CDR3 loop is CASSAGASQPQHF. The CDR3 DNA reads as TGTGCCAGCAGCGCCGGGGCGAGTCAGCCCCAGCATTTT.

The J gene is TRBJ2-1, the V gene TRBV4-3, with D possibly called TRBD1 or TRBD2 (5 bases each). Germline V CDR1 and CDR2: LGHNA, YSLEER. The V and J ends lost 3 bases and 5 bases respectively, with 17 bases between them. CDR3 size: 16 residues. The DNA for the CDR3 is TGCGCCAGCAGCCACGCAGTCGGGGCAGGGAACAATGAGCAGTTCTTC. It yields the protein CASSHAVGAGNNEQFF.

This clonotype was observed a few times. The genes are TRBV12-3 or TRBV12-4 and TRBJ1-2; a possible D gene is TRBD1 (6 bases). CDR3 length equals 15 residues. V gave up 8 bases and J gave up 7 bases, with 23 bases separating them. DNA for the CDR3: TGTGCCAGCTCCCCCGCTGGTGCAGGGGTTGGTGGCTACACCTTC. Translating gives CASSPAGAGVGGYTF.

This clonotype was seen more than once but under ten times. The genes are TRBV5-6 and TRBJ2-1, with 11 bases that match TRBD1. The CDR3 spans 15 residues. Germline values: CDR1 SGHDT, CDR2 YYEEEE. The V segment lost 2 bases and the J segment 6 bases; nucleotides outside the gene matches: 4. The DNA of the CDR3 is TGTGCCAGCAGCTTCGGGACAGGGGGGAGCAATGAGCAGTTCTTC. This sequence encodes CASSFGTGGSNEQFF. The whole variable domain, remainder taken from reference TRBV5-6 and TRBJ2-1, is DAGVTQSPTHLIKTRGQQVTLRCSPKSGHDTVSWYQQALGQGPQFIFQYYEEEERQRGNFPDRFSGHQFPNYSSELNVNALLLGDSALYLCASSFGTGGSNEQFFGPGTRLTVL.

This sequence joins TRBV5-5 and TRBJ2-2; the match to TRBD1 covers 8 bases. The CDR3 sequence is 18 residues long. J lost 0 bases, V lost 2 bases, and 9 bases had no gene match. Germline CDR1 is SGHKS and CDR2 is YYEKEE (reference sequence). The chain's CDR3 is CASSLPQGASANTGELFF. The CDR3 DNA follows: TGTGCCAGCAGCTTACCGCAGGGGGCATCCGCGAACACCGGGGAGCTGTTTTTT.

In its sample, this clonotype was seen a few times. J is TRBJ1-6 and V is TRBV7-2; maybe TRBD1 (5 bases). Germline V gives CDR1 SGHTA, CDR2 FQGNSA. This CDR3 contains 15 residues. The V end was cut by 1 base, the J end by 7 bases, with 11 bases between. The CDR3 protein is CASSLDWGENSPLHF. The CDR3 DNA is TGTGCCAGCAGCTTAGATTGGGGGGAGAATTCACCCCTCCACTTT.

This clonotype was detected only a few times. V is TRBV10-3 and J is TRBJ1-1; 7 bases align to TRBD1. The V and J ends lost 6 bases and 0 bases, in that order; junction bases with no gene match: 7. Germline CDR1 ENHRY, CDR2 SYGVKD. CDR3 length equals 15 residues. The DNA for the CDR3 is TGTGCCATCAGGGCCACGGGACAGATGAACACTGAAGCTTTCTTT. Translation: CAIRATGQMNTEAFF.

This clonotype was detected only a few times. The chain couples TRBV7-2 to TRBJ2-7, with D perhaps TRBD1 or TRBD2 (6 bases each). The CDR3 consists of 13 residues. Germline V gives CDR1 SGHTA, CDR2 FQGNSA. The V gene lost 1 base and the J gene lost 3 bases, with 7 bases spanning the gap. The CDR3 sequence is CASSLEGGYEQYF. The CDR3 bases are TGTGCCAGCAGCTTAGAGGGGGGCTACGAGCAGTACTTC. Looking up the rest from reference TRBV7-2 and TRBJ2-7 gives the full variable domain: GAGVSQSPSNKVTEKGKDVELRCDPISGHTALYWYRQSLGQGLEFLIYFQGNSAPDKSGLPSDRFSAERTGGSVSTLTIQRTQQEDSAVYLCASSLEGGYEQYFGPGTRLTVT.